Following are 15 T cell receptor beta chains from one sample sequenced in a study of shared clonotypes between healthy human individuals. Naive CD8 cells lacked CD45RO and underwent positive selection for CCR7, leaving out terminally differentiated effector memory CD45RA+ cells. Repertoires were generated with immunoSEQ multiplex PCR, while TCRdb's copy carries only in-frame clones and drops some. The table records 450,000 to 700,000 clones, roughly 95% of them present only once. The sample comprised naive CD8+ T cells sorted from blood. The receptors were gathered from a woman in her twenties or thirties in good health.

The CDR3 nucleotides read TGCAGCGTGCCCACTAGCGGCTACAATGAGCAGTTCTTC. Translating gives CSVPTSGYNEQFF. The chain combines TRBV29-1 with TRBJ2-1; 8 bases are shared with TRBD2. CDR1 SQVTM and CDR2 ANQGSEA come from the germline V gene. The CDR3 sequence is 13 residues long. The V gene end was trimmed by 6 bases and the J gene end by 3 bases; junction bases not matched to a gene: 4.

CDR3 sequence (DNA): TGTGCCAGCAGCTTTGCCGGGGACTATGGCTACACCTTC. Translated: CASSFAGDYGYTF. This rearrangement joins TRBV11-2 to TRBJ1-2; no reliable D call. The CDR3 covers 13 residues. The V end was cut by 3 bases, the J end by 3 bases, with 8 bases between. Germline loops: CDR1 SGHAT, CDR2 FQNNGV.

The J gene is TRBJ2-7, the V gene TRBV10-3, with 7 bases lining up with TRBD1. The V gene end was trimmed by 3 bases and the J gene end by 3 bases; junction bases not matched to a gene: 8. This CDR3 has 15 amino acids. Per the germline V gene, CDR1 is ENHRY and CDR2 is SYGVKD. The DNA of the CDR3 is TGTGCCATCAGTGATTCACAGGGGATGGGCTACGAGCAGTACTTC. The encoded protein is CAISDSQGMGYEQYF.

The chain combines TRBV10-3 with TRBJ1-1, with D possibly matching TRBD1 (6 bases). V was trimmed by 4 bases and J by 10 bases, leaving 16 bases between them. The CDR3 contains 13 residues. The V gene's germline CDR1 is ENHRY and CDR2 SYGVKD. The CDR3 sequence is CAISGQAAGGAFF. As DNA, the CDR3 is TGTGCCATCAGTGGACAGGCGGCGGGTGGAGCTTTCTTT.

The CDR3: CASSQESILWETQYF. For the CDR3, the DNA is TGCGCCAGCAGCCAAGAGTCCATCCTTTGGGAGACCCAGTACTTC. The V call is TRBV4-1, the J call TRBJ2-5; no definite D call. This CDR3 comprises 15 residues. V was cut by 0 bases and J by 5 bases, with 13 bases left in between. The germline V gene has CDR1 MGHRA and CDR2 YSYEKL.

The chain is built from TRBV29-1 and TRBJ1-1, with unresolved D. V shed 6 bases and J shed 5 bases, with 10 bases lying between them. The CDR3 has 11 residues. The germline CDR1 and CDR2 sequences are SQVTM and ANQGSEA. DNA of the CDR3: TGCAGCGTGGACCAAGGAACTGAAGCTTTCTTT. The encoded protein is CSVDQGTEAFF.

The rearrangement links TRBV2 to TRBJ1-4, with TRBD1 matching over 8 bases. The CDR3 loop spans 13 amino acids. Per the germline V gene, CDR1 is SNHLY and CDR2 is FYNNEI. V was clipped by 8 bases and J by 4 bases; unmatched bases: 3. Here the CDR3 reads CASHDRGNEKLFF. DNA of the CDR3: TGTGCCAGCCACGACAGGGGTAATGAAAAACTGTTTTTT.

The chain links TRBV10-3 to TRBJ2-5; 10 bases match TRBD2. V lost 3 bases and J lost 2; bases outside the gene matches: 6. The germline V gene has CDR1 ENHRY and CDR2 SYGVKD. CDR3 length: 16 amino acids. CDR3 DNA: TGTGCCATCAGTGAAGAATTACTAGCGGGACAAGAGACCCAGTACTTC. Protein sequence: CAISEELLAGQETQYF.

The J gene is TRBJ2-5, the V gene TRBV27, with TRBD2 as a possible D gene (6 bases). Per the germline V gene, CDR1 is MNHEY and CDR2 is SMNVEV (reference sequence). Trimming took off 5 bases at V and 11 bases at J, with 24 bases between the two ends. CDR3 length equals 15 residues. CDR3 in amino acids: CASSLAGTESGEQYF. The CDR3 DNA follows: TGTGCCAGCAGTCTCGCGGGGACCGAGTCCGGGGAGCAGTACTTC.

On this clone itself: Other nucleotide sequences in the sample specify the same CDR3. The chain is built from TRBV9 and TRBJ2-7, with 11 bases fitting TRBD2. The CDR3 length is 15 residues. The V and J ends lost 2 bases and 2 bases, in that order; junction bases with no gene match: 3. The germline V gene encodes CDR1 SGDLS and CDR2 YYNGEE. DNA of the CDR3: TGTGCCAGCAGCGTGGGACTAGCGGATACCTACGAGCAGTACTTC. Translation: CASSVGLADTYEQYF.

The chain combines TRBV9 with TRBJ1-1; D gene unclear. In germline, CDR1 is SGDLS, CDR2 YYNGEE. The CDR3 has 16 amino acids. Trimming left V 4 bases short and J 4 bases short, with 20 bases between. CDR3 sequence: CASSRSWADSTTEAFF. The CDR3 DNA is TGTGCCAGCAGCCGTAGTTGGGCAGATTCGACCACTGAAGCTTTCTTT.

The rearrangement links TRBV28 to TRBJ2-7; D is possibly TRBD2 (7 bases). CDR1 is MDHEN, CDR2 SYDVKM, per germline. The V and J ends lost 6 bases and 0 bases respectively, with 15 bases between them. The CDR3 has 15 residues. The CDR3 nucleotides read TGTGCCAGCAGGGGGCGGGGGCACATCTCCTACGAGCAGTACTTC. It yields the protein CASRGRGHISYEQYF.

Comments on this clone: This specimen includes other DNA sequences encoding the same CDR3. V and J are TRBV19 and TRBJ2-1; maybe TRBD2 (5 bases). The CDR3 is 15 amino acids. The germline V gene encodes CDR1 LNHDA and CDR2 SQIVND (reference sequence). The ends were cut back, 1 base at V and 8 bases at J, with 15 bases in the middle. The CDR3 nucleotides are TGTGCCAGTAGTATAGCTCTAGCTGGATTCGATGAGCAGTTCTTC. It is translated as CASSIALAGFDEQFF.

The chain employs TRBV13 and TRBJ2-1; 8 nucleotides line up with TRBD1. Germline V gives CDR1 PRHDT, CDR2 FYEKMQ (reference sequence). V shed 6 bases and J 5 bases; nucleotides not matched to a gene: 15. This CDR3 comprises 17 residues. The CDR3 region has the DNA TGTGCCAGCAGTACCTCCGGAGGGACAGGTCCCCACAATGAGCAGTTCTTC. The encoded protein is CASSTSGGTGPHNEQFF.

The chain carries TRBV7-3 and TRBJ2-1, with 8 bases fitting TRBD2. Trimming at V came to 3 bases and at J to 5 bases, leaving 9 bases not matched to a gene. Germline values: CDR1 SGHTA, CDR2 FQGTGA. The length of the CDR3 is 16 residues. CDR3 bases: TGTGCCAGCAGCTTGTCTTATCGGGAGGGCCACAATGAGCAGTTCTTC. Translated, it gives CASSLSYREGHNEQFF.